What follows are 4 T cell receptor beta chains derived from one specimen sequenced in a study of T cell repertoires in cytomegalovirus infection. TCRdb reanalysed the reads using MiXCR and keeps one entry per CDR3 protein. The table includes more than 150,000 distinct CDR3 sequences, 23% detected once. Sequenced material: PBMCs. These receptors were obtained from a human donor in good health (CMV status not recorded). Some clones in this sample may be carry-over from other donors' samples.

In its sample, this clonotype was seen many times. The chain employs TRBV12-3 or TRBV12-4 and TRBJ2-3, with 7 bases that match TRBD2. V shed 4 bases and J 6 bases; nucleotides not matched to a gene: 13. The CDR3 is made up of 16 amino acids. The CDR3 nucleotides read TGTGCCAGCAGTTCCCCTGGTGGCGGGAGTGCGGATACGCAGTATTTT. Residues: CASSSPGGGSADTQYF.

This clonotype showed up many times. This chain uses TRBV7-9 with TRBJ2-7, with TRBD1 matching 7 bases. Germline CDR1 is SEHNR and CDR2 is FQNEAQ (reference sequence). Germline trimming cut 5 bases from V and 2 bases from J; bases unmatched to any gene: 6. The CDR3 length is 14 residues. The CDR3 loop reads CASSTRDSTYEQYF. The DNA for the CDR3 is TGTGCCAGCAGCACCCGGGACAGTACCTACGAGCAGTACTTC.

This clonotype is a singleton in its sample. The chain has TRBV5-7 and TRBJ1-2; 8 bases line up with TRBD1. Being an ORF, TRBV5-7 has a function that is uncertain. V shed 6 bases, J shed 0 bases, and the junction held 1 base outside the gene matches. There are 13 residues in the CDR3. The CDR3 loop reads CASIQGANYGYTF. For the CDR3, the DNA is TGTGCCAGCATACAGGGGGCTAACTATGGCTACACCTTC.

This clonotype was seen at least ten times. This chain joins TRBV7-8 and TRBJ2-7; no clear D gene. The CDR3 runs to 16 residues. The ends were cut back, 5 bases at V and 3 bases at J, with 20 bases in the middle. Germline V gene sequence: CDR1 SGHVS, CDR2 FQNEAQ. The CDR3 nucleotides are TGTGCCAGCAGCCCTTACAGAATAGTGAGGAACTACGAGCAGTACTTC. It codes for CASSPYRIVRNYEQYF. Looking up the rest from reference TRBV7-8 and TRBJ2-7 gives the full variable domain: GAGVSQSPRYKVAKRGQDVALRCDPISGHVSLFWYQQALGQGPEFLTYFQNEAQLDKSGLPSDRFFAERPEGSVSTLKIQRTQQEDSAVYLCASSPYRIVRNYEQYFGPGTRLTVT.